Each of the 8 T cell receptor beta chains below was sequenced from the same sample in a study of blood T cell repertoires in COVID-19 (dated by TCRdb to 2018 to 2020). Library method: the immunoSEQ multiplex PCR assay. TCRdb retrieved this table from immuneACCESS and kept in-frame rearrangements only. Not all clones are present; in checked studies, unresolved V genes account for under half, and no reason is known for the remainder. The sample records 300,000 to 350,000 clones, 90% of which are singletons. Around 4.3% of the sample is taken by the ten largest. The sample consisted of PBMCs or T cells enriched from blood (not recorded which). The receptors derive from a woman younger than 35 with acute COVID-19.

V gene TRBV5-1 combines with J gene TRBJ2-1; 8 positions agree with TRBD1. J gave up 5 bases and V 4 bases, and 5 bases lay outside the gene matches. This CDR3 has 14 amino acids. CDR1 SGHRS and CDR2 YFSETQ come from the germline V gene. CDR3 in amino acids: CASSMDRENNEQFF. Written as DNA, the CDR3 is TGCGCCAGCAGCATGGACAGGGAAAACAATGAGCAGTTCTTC.

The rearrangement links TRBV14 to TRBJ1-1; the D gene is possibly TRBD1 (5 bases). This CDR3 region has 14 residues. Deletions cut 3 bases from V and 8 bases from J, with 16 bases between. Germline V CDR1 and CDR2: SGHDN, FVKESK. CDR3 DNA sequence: TGTGCCAGCAGCCAGGGCTCAGGGATGGTGGAAGCTTTCTTT. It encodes CASSQGSGMVEAFF.

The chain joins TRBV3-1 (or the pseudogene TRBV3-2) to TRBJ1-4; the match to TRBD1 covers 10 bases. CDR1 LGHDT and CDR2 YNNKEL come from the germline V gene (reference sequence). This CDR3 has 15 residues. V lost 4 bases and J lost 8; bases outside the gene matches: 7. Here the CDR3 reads CASSLRGTGDEKLFF. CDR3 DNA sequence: TGTGCCAGCAGCCTAAGGGGGACAGGGGACGAAAAACTGTTTTTT.

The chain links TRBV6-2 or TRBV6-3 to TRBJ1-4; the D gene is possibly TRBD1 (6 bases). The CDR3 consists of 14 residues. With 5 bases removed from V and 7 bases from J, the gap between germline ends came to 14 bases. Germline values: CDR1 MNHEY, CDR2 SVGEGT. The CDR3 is CASSRPGVGEKLFF. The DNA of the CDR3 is TGTGCCAGCAGTCGTCCAGGGGTTGGTGAAAAACTGTTTTTT.

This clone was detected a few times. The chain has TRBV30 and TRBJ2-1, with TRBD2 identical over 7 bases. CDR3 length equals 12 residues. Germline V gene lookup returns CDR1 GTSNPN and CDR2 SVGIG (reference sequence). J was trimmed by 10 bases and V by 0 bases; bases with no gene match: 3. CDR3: CAWSVLGGEQFF. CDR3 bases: TGTGCCTGGAGTGTACTGGGAGGGGAGCAGTTCTTC.

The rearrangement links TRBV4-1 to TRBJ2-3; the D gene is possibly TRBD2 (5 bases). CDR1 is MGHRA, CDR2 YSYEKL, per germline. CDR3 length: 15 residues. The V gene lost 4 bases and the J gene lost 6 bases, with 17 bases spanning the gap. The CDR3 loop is CASSLNGLEDDTQYF. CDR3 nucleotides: TGCGCCAGCAGCCTTAACGGATTGGAGGACGATACGCAGTATTTT.

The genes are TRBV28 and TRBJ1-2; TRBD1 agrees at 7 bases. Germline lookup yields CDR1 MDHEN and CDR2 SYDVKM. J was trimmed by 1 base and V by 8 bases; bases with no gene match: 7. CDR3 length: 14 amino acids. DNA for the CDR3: TGTGCCAGCTCTCCGGGACAGCGTAACTATGGCTACACCTTC. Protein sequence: CASSPGQRNYGYTF.

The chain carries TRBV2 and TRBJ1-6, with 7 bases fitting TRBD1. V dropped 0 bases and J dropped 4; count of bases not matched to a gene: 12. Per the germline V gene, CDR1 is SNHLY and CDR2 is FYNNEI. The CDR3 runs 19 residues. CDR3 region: CASSEALSRTGGYNSPLHF. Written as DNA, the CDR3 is TGTGCCAGCAGTGAAGCGCTCTCCCGGACAGGAGGATATAATTCACCCCTCCACTTT.